Below, one T cell receptor (beta chain) is given with its context. Antigen unknown. Donors had nominal health at sampling but likely had unrecorded immune exposures. These data come from a study of cytomegalovirus exposure and HLA in healthy donors. The PCR made use of 60 Vbeta and 13 Jbeta primers. Repertoires were generated with immunoSEQ multiplex PCR, while TCRdb's copy carries only in-frame clones and drops some. The data hold 150,000 or so clones, with roughly 79% observed a single time. Looked up from germline, CDR1 is SGDLS and CDR2 is YYNGEE. J lost 5 bases, V lost 7 bases, and 8 bases had no gene match. This CDR3 contains 14 residues. General study points: A prior analysis recorded that most TCR beta V segments were productive about 87% or about 30% of the time. Looking again later, the authors saw that most CMV-associated TCR beta chains seemed HLA-restricted. Most observed TCR sequences were rare, whereas some public TCRs were detected in many donors.

The specimen was PBMCs. This chain joins TRBV9 and TRBJ2-1, with 8 bases that match TRBD2. The source is a woman aged 35 to 49 in good health and CMV-seropositive. This CDR3 reads CASGVGGGHNEQFF. The CDR3, as DNA: TGTGCCAGCGGGGTCGGGGGGGGCCACAATGAGCAGTTCTTC. The variable domain in full, with the rest retrieved from reference TRBV9 and TRBJ2-1, is DSGVTQTPKHLITATGQRVTLRCSPRSGDLSVYWYQQSLDQGLQFLIQYYNGEERAKGNILERFSAQQFPDLHSELNLSSLELGDSALYFCASGVGGGHNEQFFGPGTRLTVL.